Below, 8 T cell receptor beta chains from the same sample are listed, as sequenced in a study of shared clonotypes between healthy human individuals. The data were produced by immunoSEQ multiplex PCR, yet TCRdb's version contains in-frame clones alone and is incomplete. The table lists roughly 2.2 million clones, less than 95% of them singletons. Sequenced: naive CD4+ T cells from PBMCs. Subset indicated: CD45RA+ positively selected. The receptors come from a man younger than 35 in good health. Some clones in this sample may be carry-over from other donors' samples.

CDR3 region: CASTARGDTQYF. In DNA form, the CDR3 reads TGTGCCAGCACTGCGAGGGGAGATACGCAGTATTTT. The chain uses TRBV6-5 and TRBJ2-3; D may be TRBD1 or TRBD2 (5 bases each). CDR3 length equals 12 residues. Per the germline V gene, CDR1 is MNHEY and CDR2 is SVGAGI. Trimming removed 7 bases from V and 5 bases from J, with 10 bases in between.

The rearrangement joins TRBV7-2 to TRBJ2-3, with 8 positions matching TRBD2. This CDR3 is 16 amino acids long. Germline loops: CDR1 SGHTA, CDR2 FQGNSA. V lost 1 base and J lost 6; bases outside the gene matches: 9. The CDR3 here is CASSLGVGRAADTQYF. The CDR3 nucleotides are TGTGCCAGCAGCTTAGGGGTCGGGAGGGCCGCGGATACGCAGTATTTT.

Concerning this clone itself: The same CDR3 also results from other DNA sequences found in this sample. The rearrangement joins TRBV5-1 to TRBJ1-3; D is unclear. The CDR3 sequence is 14 residues long. Trimming shortened V by 0 bases and J by 0 bases, and 4 bases separated the two germline ends. The germline V gene encodes CDR1 SGHRS and CDR2 YFSETQ. The CDR3 coding sequence is TGCGCCAGCAGCTTGGGGGACTCTGGAAACACCATATATTTT. Protein sequence: CASSLGDSGNTIYF.

On this clone: The same CDR3 also results from other DNA sequences found in this sample. The CDR3 DNA reads TGTGCCAGCAGCCCCGGACAGGGATCGGATACGCAGTATTTT. Translation gives CASSPGQGSDTQYF. The chain combines TRBV7-7 with TRBJ2-3; 8 nucleotides agree with TRBD1. Unmatched junction bases numbered 7, after V lost 5 bases and J lost 6 bases. This CDR3 contains 14 residues. Germline V gene sequence: CDR1 SSHAT, CDR2 FNYEAQ (reference sequence). Together with reference TRBV7-7 and TRBJ2-3, the CDR3 gives the full variable domain: GAGVSQSPRYKVTKRGQDVTLRCDPISSHATLYWYQQALGQGPEFLTYFNYEAQPDKSGLPSDRFSAERPEGSISTLTIQRTEQRDSAMYRCASSPGQGSDTQYFGPGTRLTVL.

This chain uses TRBV27 with TRBJ2-7; D uncertain. The CDR3 runs 16 residues. With 6 bases removed from V and 2 bases from J, the gap between germline ends came to 20 bases. In germline, CDR1 is MNHEY, CDR2 SMNVEV (reference sequence). The CDR3 here is CASSLDRAPGPYEQYF. The CDR3 DNA reads as TGTGCCAGCAGCCTCGACCGGGCTCCCGGCCCCTACGAGCAGTACTTC.

This chain joins TRBV5-6 and TRBJ1-1; perhaps TRBD1 as D (6 bases). Germline-derived CDR1 and CDR2 are SGHDT and YYEEEE. V was pared by 3 bases and J by 1 base, with 7 bases between. CDR3 length: 13 amino acids. The CDR3 DNA is TGTGCCAGCAGCTGGACAGCGAACACTGAAGCTTTCTTT. It specifies CASSWTANTEAFF.

A single count supports this clone. The rearrangement uses TRBV14 and TRBJ2-7, with 11 bases identical to TRBD2. With V trimmed by 2 bases and J by 4 bases, 4 bases remained unmatched. The germline V gene has CDR1 SGHDN and CDR2 FVKESK. The CDR3 runs 15 residues. The CDR3 DNA follows: TGTGCCAGCAGCCAACTACTAGCGGGGGCTTACGAGCAGTACTTC. Translation: CASSQLLAGAYEQYF.

Note on this clone: The sample has other DNA sequences that encode this CDR3 too. The V call is TRBV30, the J call TRBJ2-1; no reliable D call. Trimming removed 6 bases from V and 4 bases from J, with 7 bases in between. Germline-derived CDR1 and CDR2 are GTSNPN and SVGIG (reference sequence). The CDR3 is made up of 11 amino acids. Here the CDR3 DNA reads TGTGCCTGTTCATTGTACAATGAGCAGTTCTTC. Translated: CACSLYNEQFF. The complete variable domain, with remaining parts taken from reference TRBV30 and TRBJ2-1, reads SQTIHQWPATLVQPVGSPLSLECTVEGTSNPNLYWYRQAAGRGLQLLFYSVGIGQISSEVPQNLSASRPQDRQFILSSKKLLLSDSGFYLCACSLYNEQFFGPGTRLTVL.